This T cell receptor beta chain stems from a study of cytomegalovirus exposure and HLA in healthy donors. Deletions cut 2 bases from V and 0 bases from J, with 8 bases between. The CDR3 covers 15 residues. Germline lookup yields CDR1 KGHSH and CDR2 LQKENI. Study results and caveats: The availability of immune exposure information extended only to CMV serostatus. Clonal expansion, a later analysis showed, was greater in HLA-associated TCR beta chains than in equally common others. Common viral pathogens were later found to be apparently linked to several of the most significant clusters.

The primer mix had 60 Vbeta and 13 Jbeta primers. Assay used: immunoSEQ multiplex PCR; TCRdb lists only in-frame clones, some missing. The table has under 200,000 clones, roughly 80% seen once. For this clone: Its antigen is as yet unknown.

The TCR originated in a woman younger than 35 in good health and CMV-seronegative. The chain is built from TRBV18 and TRBJ2-1; a possible D gene is TRBD2 (6 bases). The sample comprised PBMCs. CDR3 coding DNA: TGTGCCAGCTCACCAATGGAGGGCTCCTACAATGAGCAGTTCTTC. It yields the protein CASSPMEGSYNEQFF.